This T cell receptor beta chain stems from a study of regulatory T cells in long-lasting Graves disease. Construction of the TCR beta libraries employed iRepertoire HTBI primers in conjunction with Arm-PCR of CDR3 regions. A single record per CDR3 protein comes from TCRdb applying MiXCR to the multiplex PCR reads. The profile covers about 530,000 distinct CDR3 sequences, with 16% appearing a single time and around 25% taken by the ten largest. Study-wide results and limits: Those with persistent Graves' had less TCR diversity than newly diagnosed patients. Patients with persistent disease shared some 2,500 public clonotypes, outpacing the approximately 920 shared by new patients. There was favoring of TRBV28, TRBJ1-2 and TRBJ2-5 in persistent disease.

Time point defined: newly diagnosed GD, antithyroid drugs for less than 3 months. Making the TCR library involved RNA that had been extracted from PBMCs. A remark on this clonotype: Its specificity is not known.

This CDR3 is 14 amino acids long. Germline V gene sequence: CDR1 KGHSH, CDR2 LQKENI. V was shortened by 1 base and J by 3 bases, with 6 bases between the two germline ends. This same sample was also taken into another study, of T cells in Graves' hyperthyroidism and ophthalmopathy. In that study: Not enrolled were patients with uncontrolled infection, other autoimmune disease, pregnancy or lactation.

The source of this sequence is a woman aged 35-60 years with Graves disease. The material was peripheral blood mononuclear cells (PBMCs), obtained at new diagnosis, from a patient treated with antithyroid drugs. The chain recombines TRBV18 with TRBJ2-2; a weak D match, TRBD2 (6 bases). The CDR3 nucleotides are TGTGCCAGCTCACCACAGCGGGACACCGGGGAGCTGTTTTTT. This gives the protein CASSPQRDTGELFF.